This TCR beta chain was recorded in a study of cytomegalovirus exposure and HLA in healthy donors. This clone was counted a few times. Its target is unknown. The PCR contained 60 Vbeta and 13 Jbeta primers. Assay: immunoSEQ multiplex PCR; the TCRdb copy retains only in-frame clones and omits some. The sample includes 90,000 to 110,000 clones, approximately 70% of them seen just once. Study results and limitations: Presence/absence comparisons presumed near-even sequencing depth among donors. In vitro work confirmed that three CMV-associated chains recognize CMV antigens.

The sample taken for sequencing was PBMCs. The sequence was obtained from a woman in her 70s in good health and CMV-seropositive.

CDR3 bases: TGTGCCAGCAGCGTACAGGGGGCCGGAGAGACCCAGTACTTC. Protein sequence: CASSVQGAGETQYF. The V gene is TRBV5-8, the J gene TRBJ2-5; 9 bases match TRBD1. V lost 4 bases and J lost 4; bases outside the gene matches: 5. The CDR3 length is 14 residues. Germline V gives CDR1 SGHTS, CDR2 YDEGEE.